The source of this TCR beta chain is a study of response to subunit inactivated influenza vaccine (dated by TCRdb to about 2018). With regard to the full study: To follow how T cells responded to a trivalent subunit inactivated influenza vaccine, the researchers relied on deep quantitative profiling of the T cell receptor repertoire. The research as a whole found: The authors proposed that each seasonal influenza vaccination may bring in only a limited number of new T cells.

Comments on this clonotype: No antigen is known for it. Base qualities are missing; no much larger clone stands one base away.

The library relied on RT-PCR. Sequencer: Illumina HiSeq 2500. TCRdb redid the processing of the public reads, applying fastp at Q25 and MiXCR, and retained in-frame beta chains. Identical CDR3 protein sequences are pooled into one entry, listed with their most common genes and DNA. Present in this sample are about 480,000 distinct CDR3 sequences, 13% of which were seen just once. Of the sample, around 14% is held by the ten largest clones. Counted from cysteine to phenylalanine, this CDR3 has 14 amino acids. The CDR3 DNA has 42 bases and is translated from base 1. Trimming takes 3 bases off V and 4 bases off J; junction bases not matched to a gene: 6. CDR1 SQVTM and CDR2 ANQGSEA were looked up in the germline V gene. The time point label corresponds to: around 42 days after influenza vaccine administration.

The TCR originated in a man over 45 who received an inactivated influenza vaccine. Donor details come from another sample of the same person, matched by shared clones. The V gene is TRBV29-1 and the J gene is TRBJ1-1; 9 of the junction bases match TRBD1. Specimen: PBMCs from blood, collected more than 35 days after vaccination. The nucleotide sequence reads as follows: TGCAGCGTTGAGATACAGGGGGCGCGCACTGAAGCTTTCTTT. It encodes CSVEIQGARTEAFF.